This T cell receptor beta chain emerged from a study of cytomegalovirus exposure and HLA in healthy donors. The V segment lost 4 bases and the J segment 4 bases; nucleotides outside the gene matches: 5. The CDR3 loop spans 14 amino acids. Germline V gene sequence: CDR1 SGHDN, CDR2 FVKESK. This PCR relied on a set of 60 Vbeta primers and 13 Jbeta primers. The assay was immunoSEQ multiplex PCR, and TCRdb's table has in-frame clones only and misses some. The sample consists of 180,000 or so clones, nearly 80% of them appearing once. The sequenced sample consisted of PBMCs. This chain connects TRBV14 to TRBJ1-2; 8 nucleotides agree with TRBD1. This clonotype originated in a man in his fifties in good health and CMV-seropositive. For the CDR3, the DNA is TGTGCCAGCAGCCTAGGACAGGGTGGCTATGGCTACACCTTC. Its translation is CASSLGQGGYGYTF.